The 20 T cell receptor beta chains presented below share a single source sample, sequenced in a study of cytomegalovirus exposure and HLA in healthy donors. Sequencing was performed with immunoSEQ multiplex PCR; in TCRdb, only in-frame clones are kept and a portion is missing. The table shows over 75,000 clones, with around 90% occurring only once. The specimen sequenced was PBMCs. The receptor source for this set is a man aged 25-45 years in good health and CMV-seronegative.

This chain uses TRBV29-1 with TRBJ2-3, with TRBD2 matching over 7 bases. From germline, CDR1 is SQVTM and CDR2 ANQGSEA. Losses at the gene ends were 4 bases for V and 5 bases for J; bases not matched to a gene: 6. This CDR3 is 13 amino acids long. The CDR3 is CSVVRGVLDTQYF. The CDR3 DNA reads as TGCAGCGTTGTTCGGGGGGTCTTAGATACGCAGTATTTT.

This chain links TRBV7-9 with TRBJ2-3; D might be TRBD2 (5 bases). Germline V gives CDR1 SEHNR, CDR2 FQNEAQ (reference sequence). CDR3 size: 15 residues. Trimming shortened V by 0 bases and J by 4 bases, and 11 bases separated the two germline ends. DNA of the CDR3: TGTGCCAGCAGCTTAGCCGGGAACGTAGCAGATACGCAGTATTTT. Translating it yields CASSLAGNVADTQYF.

The chain recombines TRBV19 with TRBJ2-2; 10 bases are shared with TRBD1. V was clipped by 5 bases and J by 9 bases; unmatched bases: 6. Germline lookup yields CDR1 LNHDA and CDR2 SQIVND (reference sequence). The length of the CDR3 is 14 residues. CDR3 bases: TGTGCCAGTAGTCGACAGGGGGCGGGCAGGGAGCTGTTTTTT. Translation gives CASSRQGAGRELFF.

V gene TRBV28 combines with J gene TRBJ1-2; D not resolved. CDR3 length: 15 residues. Looked up from germline, CDR1 is MDHEN and CDR2 is SYDVKM. V was shortened by 3 bases and J by 3 bases, with 14 bases between the two germline ends. The CDR3 coding sequence is TGTGCCAGCAGTTTGATTGGCCTGGCCGACTATGGCTACACCTTC. Translated, it gives CASSLIGLADYGYTF.

The rearrangement joins TRBV5-1 to TRBJ2-7, with D possibly being TRBD2 (5 bases). Germline V gene sequence: CDR1 SGHRS, CDR2 YFSETQ. The CDR3 covers 11 residues. V lost 4 bases and J lost 7, with 9 bases in between. DNA for the CDR3: TGCGCCAGCAGCACCGGGGTGGAGCAGTACTTC. Its protein is CASSTGVEQYF. Full variable domain (remainder filled in from reference TRBV5-1 and TRBJ2-7): KAGVTQTPRYLIKTRGQQVTLSCSPISGHRSVSWYQQTPGQGLQFLFEYFSETQRNKGNFPGRFSGRQFSNSRSEMNVSTLELGDSALYLCASSTGVEQYFGPGTRLTVT.

V is TRBV5-1 and J is TRBJ1-4; D not certain. The ends were cut back, 4 bases at V and 3 bases at J, with 16 bases in the middle. CDR1 SGHRS and CDR2 YFSETQ come from the germline V gene. This CDR3 has 16 amino acids. DNA of the CDR3: TGCGCCAGCAGCCAACGACCAACAGCATCTAATGAAAAACTGTTTTTT. It codes for CASSQRPTASNEKLFF. Based on the CDR3 plus reference TRBV5-1 and TRBJ1-4, the full variable domain is KAGVTQTPRYLIKTRGQQVTLSCSPISGHRSVSWYQQTPGQGLQFLFEYFSETQRNKGNFPGRFSGRQFSNSRSEMNVSTLELGDSALYLCASSQRPTASNEKLFFGSGTQLSVL.

V gene TRBV9 combines with J gene TRBJ2-1, with D perhaps matching TRBD1 (6 bases). Germline V lookup: CDR1 SGDLS, CDR2 YYNGEE. V lost 3 bases, J lost 2 bases, and 9 bases lay in between. This CDR3 comprises 14 residues. CDR3 DNA sequence: TGTGCCAGCAGCGCCGGACAGACCTACAATGAGCAGTTCTTC. Encoded protein: CASSAGQTYNEQFF.

This chain connects TRBV5-1 to TRBJ2-3, with 10 positions matching TRBD2. Looked up from germline, CDR1 is SGHRS and CDR2 is YFSETQ. V lost 4 bases to trimming and J lost 1 base; unmatched junction nucleotides: 3. The CDR3 is 15 residues long. The DNA of the CDR3 is TGCGCCAGCAGCACCGGACTAGCGGGCACAGATACGCAGTATTTT. Translation gives CASSTGLAGTDTQYF.

This clone showed up just once. Germline is not matched at one junction end, which may reflect a read error. The V call is TRBV7-7, the J call TRBJ2-5; TRBD1 might be the D (5 bases). CDR3 size: 14 residues. Per germline, CDR1 SSHAT and CDR2 FNYEAQ (reference sequence). CDR3 protein: CASSLLGRQETQYF. DNA of the CDR3: TGTGCTAGCAGCTTACTGGGGCGCCAAGAGACCCAGTACTTC.

This clone showed up just a few times. The chain couples TRBV19 to TRBJ2-7; D perhaps matches TRBD2 (6 bases). The CDR3 is 13 amino acids. CDR1 is LNHDA, CDR2 SQIVND, per germline (reference sequence). V lost 7 bases, J lost 5 bases, and 15 bases lay in between. CDR3 in DNA: TGTGCCAGTATCGGCAGGAGGAGGGACGAGCAGTACTTC. Its protein product is CASIGRRRDEQYF.

V is TRBV19 and J is TRBJ1-2; D is unclear. Trimming removed 2 bases from V and 4 bases from J, with 8 bases in between. The CDR3 covers 13 residues. Germline V CDR1 and CDR2: LNHDA, SQIVND (reference sequence). The CDR3: CASSIKQLYGYTF. CDR3 DNA: TGTGCCAGTAGTATAAAACAGCTCTATGGCTACACCTTC.

The sample holds one count of this clone. The chain is built from TRBV2 and TRBJ1-2; no firm D call. There are 19 residues in the CDR3. Germline loops: CDR1 SNHLY, CDR2 FYNNEI. Trimming stripped 1 base from V and 2 bases from J, with 23 bases between. In nucleotides, the CDR3 is TGTGCCAGCAGTGAAGTAGGGAGACGCGGCAGGCTTTTAAACTATGGCTACACCTTC. Its translation: CASSEVGRRGRLLNYGYTF.

The genes are TRBV19 and TRBJ1-1; the D gene is possibly TRBD1 (5 bases). Germline lookup yields CDR1 LNHDA and CDR2 SQIVND (reference sequence). The CDR3 is 14 amino acids. V lost 5 bases and J lost 3, with 13 bases in between. CDR3 DNA sequence: TGTGCCAGTAGTCCAGGGAGGTTTGACACTGAAGCTTTCTTT. It specifies CASSPGRFDTEAFF.

This chain links TRBV7-2 with TRBJ1-6; D remains ambiguous. The germline gives CDR1 SGHTA, CDR2 FQGNSA. This CDR3 spans 14 amino acids. V lost 5 bases to trimming and J lost 10 bases, with 15 bases between them. CDR3 DNA: TGTGCCAGCAGCCCGGGAGGTAGAATCTCACCCCTCCACTTT. Encoded protein: CASSPGGRISPLHF.

This rearrangement joins TRBV5-1 to TRBJ1-1; weak D call: TRBD1 (5 bases). The CDR3 totals 15 residues. V was shortened by 0 bases and J by 5 bases, with 14 bases between the two germline ends. Germline V gives CDR1 SGHRS, CDR2 YFSETQ. The CDR3 nucleotides read TGCGCCAGCAGCTTGGCTAGGGGAGGAGGTACTGAAGCTTTCTTT. It specifies CASSLARGGGTEAFF.

The chain couples TRBV6-5 to TRBJ1-5; 7 bases line up with TRBD1. The CDR3 runs to 14 residues. From germline, CDR1 is MNHEY and CDR2 SVGAGI. V shed 6 bases, J shed 3 bases, and the junction held 5 bases outside the gene matches. CDR3 residues: CASRPDRDNQPQHF. In DNA, the CDR3 is TGTGCCAGCAGACCCGACAGGGACAATCAGCCCCAGCATTTT.

CDR3 nucleotides: TGTGCCAGCAGCCCCCGTGTCAGGGGGATCTCTGGAAACACCATATATTTT. Residues: CASSPRVRGISGNTIYF. This chain links TRBV11-2 with TRBJ1-3, with 7 bases fitting TRBD1. The germline V gene encodes CDR1 SGHAT and CDR2 FQNNGV. CDR3 size: 17 residues. With V trimmed by 5 bases and J by 0 bases, 10 bases remained unmatched.

The chain employs TRBV6-5 and TRBJ2-7; D perhaps matches TRBD1 (5 bases). CDR3 length: 14 residues. The germline V and J ends were trimmed by 6 bases and 3 bases, with 15 bases remaining between them. Germline assignment: CDR1 MNHEY and CDR2 SVGAGI. In DNA, the CDR3 is TGTGCCAGCAGATTGGGGCGGAGAAACTACGAGCAGTACTTC. It translates to CASRLGRRNYEQYF.

The V call is TRBV4-2, the J call TRBJ2-7; D perhaps matches TRBD2 (7 bases). CDR1 is LGHNA, CDR2 YNFKEQ, per germline. This CDR3 has 18 residues. Trimming stripped 2 bases from V and 2 bases from J, with 22 bases between. For the CDR3, the DNA is TGTGCCAGCAGCCAAAAGGGGGTGGGGCGGGGGACCACCTACGAGCAGTACTTC. Translated: CASSQKGVGRGTTYEQYF.

This clone was seen only once. The chain is built from TRBV7-6 and TRBJ2-1, with TRBD1 matching 9 bases. Germline CDR1 is SGHVS and CDR2 is FNYEAQ. The J segment lost 7 bases and the V segment lost 5 bases, leaving 15 bases of the junction unmatched. The CDR3 is made up of 17 amino acids. CDR3 in amino acids: CASSPAFGQGFRNEQFF. The CDR3 bases are TGTGCCAGCAGCCCCGCGTTCGGACAGGGGTTTAGAAATGAGCAGTTCTTC.